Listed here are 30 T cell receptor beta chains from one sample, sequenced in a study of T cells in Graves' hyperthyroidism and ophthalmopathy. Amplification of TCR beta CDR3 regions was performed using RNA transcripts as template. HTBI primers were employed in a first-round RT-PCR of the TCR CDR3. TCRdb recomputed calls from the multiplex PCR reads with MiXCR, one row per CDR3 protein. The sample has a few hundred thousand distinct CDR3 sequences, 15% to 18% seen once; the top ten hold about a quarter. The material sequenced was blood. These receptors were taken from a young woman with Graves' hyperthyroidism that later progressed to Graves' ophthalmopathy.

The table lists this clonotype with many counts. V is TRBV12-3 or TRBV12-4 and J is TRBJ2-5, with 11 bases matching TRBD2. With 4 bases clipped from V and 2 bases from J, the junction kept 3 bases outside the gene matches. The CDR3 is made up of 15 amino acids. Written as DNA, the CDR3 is TGTGCCAGCAGTTATAGCGGGAGGGGTCAAGAGACCCAGTACTTC. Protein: CASSYSGRGQETQYF.

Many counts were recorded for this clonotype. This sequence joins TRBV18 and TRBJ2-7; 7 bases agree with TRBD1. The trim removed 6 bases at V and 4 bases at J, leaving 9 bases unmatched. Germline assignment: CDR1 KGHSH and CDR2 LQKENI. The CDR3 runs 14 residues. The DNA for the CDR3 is TGTGCCAGCTCCGTCACAGGGGATTCGTACGAGCAGTACTTC. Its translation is CASSVTGDSYEQYF. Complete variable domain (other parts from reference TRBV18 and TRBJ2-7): NAGVMQNPRHLVRRRGQEARLRCSPMKGHSHVYWYRQLPEEGLKFMVYLQKENIIDESGMPKERFSAEFPKEGPSILRIQQVVRGDSAAYFCASSVTGDSYEQYFGPGTRLTVT.

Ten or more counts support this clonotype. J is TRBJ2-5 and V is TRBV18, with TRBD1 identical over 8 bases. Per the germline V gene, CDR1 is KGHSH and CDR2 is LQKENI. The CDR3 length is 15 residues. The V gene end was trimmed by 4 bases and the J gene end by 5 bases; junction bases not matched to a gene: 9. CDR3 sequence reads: CASSRDRIIFETQYF. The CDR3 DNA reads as TGTGCCAGCTCACGGGACAGGATTATATTTGAGACCCAGTACTTC. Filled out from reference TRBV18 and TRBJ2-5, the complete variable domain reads NAGVMQNPRHLVRRRGQEARLRCSPMKGHSHVYWYRQLPEEGLKFMVYLQKENIIDESGMPKERFSAEFPKEGPSILRIQQVVRGDSAAYFCASSRDRIIFETQYFGPGTRLLVL.

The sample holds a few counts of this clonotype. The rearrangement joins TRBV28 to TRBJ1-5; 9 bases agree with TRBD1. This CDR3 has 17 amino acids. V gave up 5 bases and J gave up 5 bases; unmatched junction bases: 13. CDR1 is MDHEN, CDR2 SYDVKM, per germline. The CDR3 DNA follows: TGTGCCAGCAGTGCCTACGGACAGGGGTTAAGGGATCAGCCCCAGCATTTT. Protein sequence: CASSAYGQGLRDQPQHF.

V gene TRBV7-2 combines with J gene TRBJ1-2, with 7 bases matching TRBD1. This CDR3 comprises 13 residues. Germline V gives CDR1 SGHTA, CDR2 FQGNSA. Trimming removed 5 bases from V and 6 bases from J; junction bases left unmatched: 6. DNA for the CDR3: TGTGCCAGCAGCCCAGACAGGGTGAATGGCTACACCTTC. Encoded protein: CASSPDRVNGYTF.

The CDR3 bases are TGTGCCATAAGCAGGACTAGCGTCGATGAGCAGTTCTTC. This encodes CAISRTSVDEQFF. The chain combines TRBV10-3 with TRBJ2-1; TRBD2 aligns across 9 bases. This CDR3 is built from 13 residues. The V gene's germline CDR1 is ENHRY and CDR2 SYGVKD. The V gene end was trimmed by 9 bases and the J gene end by 8 bases; junction bases not matched to a gene: 8.

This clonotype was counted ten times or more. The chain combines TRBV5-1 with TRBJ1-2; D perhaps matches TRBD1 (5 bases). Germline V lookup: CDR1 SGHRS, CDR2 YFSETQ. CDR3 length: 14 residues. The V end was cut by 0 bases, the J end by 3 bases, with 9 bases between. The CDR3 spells CASSLVGRYYGYTF. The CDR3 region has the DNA TGCGCCAGCAGCTTGGTGGGGCGATACTATGGCTACACCTTC.

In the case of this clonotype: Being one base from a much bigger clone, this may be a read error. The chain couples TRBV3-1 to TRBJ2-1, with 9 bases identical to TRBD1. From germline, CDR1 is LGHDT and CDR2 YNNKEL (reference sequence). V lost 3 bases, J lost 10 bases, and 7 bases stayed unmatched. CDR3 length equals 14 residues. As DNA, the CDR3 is TGTGCCAGCAGCCACTGGGACAGGGACTACGAGCAGTTCTTC. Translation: CASSHWDRDYEQFF.

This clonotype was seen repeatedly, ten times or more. In DNA, the CDR3 is TGTGCCAGCACTCTAGAGCGGGGCGGGACCTACGAGCAGTACTTC. This gives the protein CASTLERGGTYEQYF. V and J are TRBV11-2 and TRBJ2-7; 7 bases line up with TRBD2. The CDR3 consists of 15 residues. Germline V gene lookup returns CDR1 SGHAT and CDR2 FQNNGV. Losses at the gene ends were 7 bases for V and 2 bases for J; bases not matched to a gene: 11.

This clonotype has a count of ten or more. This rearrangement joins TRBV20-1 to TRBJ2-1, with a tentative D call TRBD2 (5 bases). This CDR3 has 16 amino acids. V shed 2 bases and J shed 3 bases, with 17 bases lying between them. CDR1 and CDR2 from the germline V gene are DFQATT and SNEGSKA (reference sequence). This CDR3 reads CSARSSTSRLYNEQFF. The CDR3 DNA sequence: TGCAGTGCTAGAAGTAGTACTAGTAGGCTCTACAATGAGCAGTTCTTC.

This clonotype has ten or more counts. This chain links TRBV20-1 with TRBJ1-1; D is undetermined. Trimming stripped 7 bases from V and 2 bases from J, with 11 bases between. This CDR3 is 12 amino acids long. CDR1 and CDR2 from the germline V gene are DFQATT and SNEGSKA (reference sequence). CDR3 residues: CSVIGVNTEAFF. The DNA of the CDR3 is TGCAGTGTGATTGGCGTAAACACTGAAGCTTTCTTT.

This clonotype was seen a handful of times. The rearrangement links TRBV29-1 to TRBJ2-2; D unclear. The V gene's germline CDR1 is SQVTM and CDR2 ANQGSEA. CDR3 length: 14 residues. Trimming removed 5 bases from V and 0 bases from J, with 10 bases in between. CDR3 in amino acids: CSVLDMTNTGELFF. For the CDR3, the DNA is TGCAGCGTTTTAGACATGACGAACACCGGGGAGCTGTTTTTT.

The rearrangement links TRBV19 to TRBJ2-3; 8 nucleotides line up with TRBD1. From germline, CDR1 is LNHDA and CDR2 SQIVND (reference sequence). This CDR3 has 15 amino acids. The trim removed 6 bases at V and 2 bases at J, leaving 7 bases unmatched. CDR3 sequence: CASSPRDRITDTQYF. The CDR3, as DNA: TGTGCCAGTAGCCCCCGGGACAGGATCACAGATACGCAGTATTTT.

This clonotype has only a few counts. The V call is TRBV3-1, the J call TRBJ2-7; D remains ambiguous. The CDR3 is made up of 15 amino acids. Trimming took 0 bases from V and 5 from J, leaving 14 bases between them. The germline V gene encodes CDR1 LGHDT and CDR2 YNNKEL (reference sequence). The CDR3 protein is CASSQEPSPGHEQYF. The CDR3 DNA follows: TGTGCCAGCAGCCAAGAACCAAGCCCTGGACACGAGCAGTACTTC.

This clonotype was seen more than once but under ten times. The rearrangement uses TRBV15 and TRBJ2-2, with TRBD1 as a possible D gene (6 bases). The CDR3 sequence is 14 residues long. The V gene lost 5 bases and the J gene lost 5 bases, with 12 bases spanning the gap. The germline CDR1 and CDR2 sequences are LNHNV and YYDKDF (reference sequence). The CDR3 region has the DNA TGTGCCACCAGCTCTCATGGACAGACCGGGGAGCTGTTTTTT. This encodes CATSSHGQTGELFF.

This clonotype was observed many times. The CDR3 DNA reads TGTGCCAGCAGTGACACAGGGGGCCCGATGTATGGCTACACCTTC. The encoded protein is CASSDTGGPMYGYTF. V gene TRBV27 combines with J gene TRBJ1-2; 9 positions match TRBD1. The CDR3 contains 15 residues. Germline V gene sequence: CDR1 MNHEY, CDR2 SMNVEV (reference sequence). V dropped 5 bases and J dropped 5; count of bases not matched to a gene: 9.

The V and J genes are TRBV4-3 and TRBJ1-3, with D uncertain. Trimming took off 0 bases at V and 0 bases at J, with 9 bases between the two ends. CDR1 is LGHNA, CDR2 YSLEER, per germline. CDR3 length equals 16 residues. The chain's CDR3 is CASSQEFGSSGNTIYF. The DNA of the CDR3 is TGCGCCAGCAGCCAAGAGTTCGGGAGCTCTGGAAACACCATATATTTT.

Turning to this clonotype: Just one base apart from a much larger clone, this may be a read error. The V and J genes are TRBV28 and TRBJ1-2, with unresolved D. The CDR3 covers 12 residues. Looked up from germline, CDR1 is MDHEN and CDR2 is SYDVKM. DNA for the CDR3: TGTGCCGGCAGTTCCCTCCGACATGGCTACACCTTC. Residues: CAGSSLRHGYTF.

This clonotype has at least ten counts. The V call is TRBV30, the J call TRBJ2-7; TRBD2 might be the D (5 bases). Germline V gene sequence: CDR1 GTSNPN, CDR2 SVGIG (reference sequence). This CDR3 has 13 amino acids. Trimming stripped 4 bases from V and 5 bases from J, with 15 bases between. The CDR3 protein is CAWTKGTRNEQYF. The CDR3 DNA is TGTGCCTGGACAAAGGGTACTAGAAACGAGCAGTACTTC.

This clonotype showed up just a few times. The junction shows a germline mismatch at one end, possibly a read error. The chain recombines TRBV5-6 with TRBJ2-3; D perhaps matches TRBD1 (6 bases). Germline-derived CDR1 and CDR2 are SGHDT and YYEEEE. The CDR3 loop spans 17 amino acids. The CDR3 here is CASRLGNRASSTDTQYF. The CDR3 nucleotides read TGTGCCAGCAGATTGGGGAACAGGGCTTCTAGCACAGATACGCAGTATTTT.

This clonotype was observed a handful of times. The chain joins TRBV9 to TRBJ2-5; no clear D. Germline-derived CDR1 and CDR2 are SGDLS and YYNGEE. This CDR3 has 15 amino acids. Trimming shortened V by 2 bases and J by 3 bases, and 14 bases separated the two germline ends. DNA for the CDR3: TGTGCCAGCAGCGTTTCTAATAGTGGGGAAGAGACCCAGTACTTC. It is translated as CASSVSNSGEETQYF.

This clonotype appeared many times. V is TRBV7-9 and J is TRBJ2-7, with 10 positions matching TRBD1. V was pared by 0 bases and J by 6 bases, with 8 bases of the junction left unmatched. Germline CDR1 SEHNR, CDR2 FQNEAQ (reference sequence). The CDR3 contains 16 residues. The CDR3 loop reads CASSLATGTGVSEQYF. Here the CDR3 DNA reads TGTGCCAGCAGCTTAGCCACCGGGACAGGGGTCTCCGAGCAGTACTTC.

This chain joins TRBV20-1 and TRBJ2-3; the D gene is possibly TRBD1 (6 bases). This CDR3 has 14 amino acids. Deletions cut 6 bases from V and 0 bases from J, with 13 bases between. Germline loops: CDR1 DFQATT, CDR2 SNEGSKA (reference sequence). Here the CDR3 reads CSAVDSPSTDTQYF. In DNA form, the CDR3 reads TGCAGTGCCGTGGACAGCCCTAGCACAGATACGCAGTATTTT.

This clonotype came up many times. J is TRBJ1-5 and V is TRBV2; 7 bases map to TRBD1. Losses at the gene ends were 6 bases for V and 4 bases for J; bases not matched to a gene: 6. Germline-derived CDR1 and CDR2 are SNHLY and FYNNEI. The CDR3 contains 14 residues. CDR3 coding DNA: TGTGCCAGCAGGACAGGGTTGGGTAATCAGCCCCAGCATTTT. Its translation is CASRTGLGNQPQHF.

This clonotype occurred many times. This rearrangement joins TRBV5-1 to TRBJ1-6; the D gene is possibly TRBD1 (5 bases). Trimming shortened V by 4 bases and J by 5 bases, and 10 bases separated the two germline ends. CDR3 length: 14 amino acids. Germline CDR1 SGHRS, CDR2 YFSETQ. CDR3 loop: CASSNGTHNSPLHF. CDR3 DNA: TGCGCCAGCAGCAACGGGACCCATAATTCACCCCTCCACTTT.

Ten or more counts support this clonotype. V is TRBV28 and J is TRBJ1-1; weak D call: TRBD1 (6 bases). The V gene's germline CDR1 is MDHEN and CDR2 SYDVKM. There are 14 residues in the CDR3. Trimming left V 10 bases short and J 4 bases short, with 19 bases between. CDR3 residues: CATRLGGPVTEAFF. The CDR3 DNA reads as TGTGCCACCAGGCTGGGGGGCCCAGTCACTGAAGCTTTCTTT.

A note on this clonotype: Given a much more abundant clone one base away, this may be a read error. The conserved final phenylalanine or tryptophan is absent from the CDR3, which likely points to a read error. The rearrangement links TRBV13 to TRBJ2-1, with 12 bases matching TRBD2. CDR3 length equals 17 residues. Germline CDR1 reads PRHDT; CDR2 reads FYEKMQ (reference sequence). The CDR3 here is CASSLLAGGMSYNEQFS. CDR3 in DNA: TGCGCCAGCAGCTTACTAGCGGGGGGAATGTCCTACAATGAGCAGTTCTCC.

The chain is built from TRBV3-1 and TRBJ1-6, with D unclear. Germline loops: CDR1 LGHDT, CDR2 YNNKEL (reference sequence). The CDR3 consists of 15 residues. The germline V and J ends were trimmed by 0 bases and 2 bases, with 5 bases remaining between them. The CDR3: CASSQEAAYNSPLHF. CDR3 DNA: TGTGCCAGCAGCCAAGAGGCCGCCTATAATTCACCCCTCCACTTT.

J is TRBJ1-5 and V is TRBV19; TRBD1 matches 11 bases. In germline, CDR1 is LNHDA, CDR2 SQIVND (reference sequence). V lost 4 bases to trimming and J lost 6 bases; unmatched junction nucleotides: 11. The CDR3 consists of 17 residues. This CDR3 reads CASSKTRGQGGGQPQHF. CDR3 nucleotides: TGTGCCAGTAGTAAAACCAGGGGACAGGGGGGAGGTCAGCCCCAGCATTTT.

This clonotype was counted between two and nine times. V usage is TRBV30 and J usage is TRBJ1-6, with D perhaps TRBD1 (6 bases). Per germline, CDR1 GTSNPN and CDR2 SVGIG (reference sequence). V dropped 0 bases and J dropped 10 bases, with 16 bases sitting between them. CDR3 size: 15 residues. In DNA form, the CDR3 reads TGTGCCTGGAGTGTACAGGGCAGGGTGAACTCACCCCTCCACTTT. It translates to CAWSVQGRVNSPLHF.